These 11 T cell receptor beta chains were sequenced from one sample in a study of CXCR3-negative and CXCR3-positive naive CD8 T cells. The method, 5' RACE with UMI labels, was used to prepare the TRB cDNA libraries. TCRdb reprocessed the 5' RACE reads and reports one entry per CDR3 protein, with no DNA. The listing contains 75,000 or so distinct CDR3 sequences. Sequencing was performed on naive CXCR3- CD8+ T cells from blood. Sample subset: CD45RO-CCR7+CD27+CD95- naive CD8+ T cells lacking CXCR3 (TNR3-). The receptors stem from a human donor in good health. Some clones in this sample may be carry-over from other donors' samples.

The V gene is TRBV7-2, the J gene TRBJ2-5; TCRdb's assignment of TRBD1 cannot be checked, as there is no DNA. This CDR3 region has 15 residues. CDR1 is SGHTA, CDR2 FQGNSA, per germline. This CDR3 reads CASSLLGQGVETQYF.

This CDR3 is CASSHHQIYEQYF. This rearrangement joins TRBV14 to TRBJ2-7. Germline lookup yields CDR1 SGHDN and CDR2 FVKESK. This CDR3 comprises 13 residues.

The chain links TRBV10-3 to TRBJ2-6; the D call from TCRdb, TRBD2, cannot be confirmed without DNA. Looked up from germline, CDR1 is ENHRY and CDR2 is SYGVKD. This CDR3 spans 19 amino acids. The CDR3 loop is CAISESLAGLTSGANVLTF.

The chain links TRBV5-1 to TRBJ1-1; there is no DNA to check the TCRdb D call of TRBD1. This CDR3 contains 15 residues. Germline CDR1 reads SGHRS; CDR2 reads YFSETQ. CDR3 amino acids: CASSASNPATGGAFF.

The rearrangement joins TRBV6-5 to TRBJ2-5; TCRdb reports TRBD1, a call that lacks DNA to check it against. CDR3 length: 16 amino acids. Germline values: CDR1 MNHEY, CDR2 SVGAGI. This CDR3 is CASSYTRQGATETQYF.

The chain recombines TRBV20-1 with TRBJ2-1; the TCRdb call, TRBD2, lacks DNA for checking. Germline-derived CDR1 and CDR2 are DFQATT and SNEGSKA (reference sequence). The CDR3 is 17 residues long. CDR3 in amino acids: CSASLEAGVMFLNEQFF.

The chain uses TRBV12-2 and TRBJ2-7; TCRdb designates TRBD1, a call that cannot be tested without DNA. TRBV12-2 is listed as a pseudogene. This CDR3 has 15 residues. Here the CDR3 reads CASRLVWDGSYEQYF.

The chain carries TRBV5-5 and TRBJ2-1; TCRdb designates TRBD2, a call that cannot be tested without DNA. Germline V gene data show CDR1 as SGHKS and CDR2 as YYEKEE (reference sequence). The CDR3 totals 17 residues. The CDR3 region is CASSTPYGGGPNNEQFF.

V is TRBV6-6 and J is TRBJ2-7; absent DNA, TCRdb's TRBD1 call cannot be checked. CDR1 MNHNY and CDR2 SVGAGI come from the germline V gene (reference sequence). The CDR3 sequence is 13 residues long. This CDR3 is CANTYPLHYEQYF.

The chain links TRBV23-1 to TRBJ2-5; the D call of TRBD1 rests on TCRdb alone, since no DNA is present to check it. TRBV23-1 qualifies as an ORF whose function is uncertain. The CDR3 consists of 15 residues. The CDR3 protein is CASSHAGQNQETQYF.

The chain has TRBV27 and TRBJ2-1; the TCRdb D gene call, TRBD2, has no DNA to confirm it. The CDR3 runs to 17 residues. Germline assignment: CDR1 MNHEY and CDR2 SMNVEV (reference sequence). CDR3 sequence reads: CASSPRLAGGPYNEQFF.